The TCR beta chain described here comes from a study of patients and donors after allogeneic stem cell transplantation. This clonotype has at least ten counts. The germline CDR1 and CDR2 sequences are SQVTM and ANQGSEA. Trimming removed 8 bases from V and 4 bases from J; junction bases left unmatched: 8. The CDR3 extends over 12 amino acids. TCRdb used MiXCR to reprocess the RT-PCR reads, holding one entry per CDR3 protein. The sample shows about a million distinct CDR3 sequences, about a sixth of them seen only once. The TCR comes from a human donor who was either an allogeneic HSCT recipient or a stem cell or donor lymphocyte infusion donor (not recorded which). It is not recorded whose cells these are; they may come from a transplant donor. The genes are TRBV29-1 and TRBJ2-7; 7 nucleotides agree with TRBD1. The sequenced sample consisted of blood, either unsorted or a sorted T cell fraction (not recorded which). In DNA form, the CDR3 reads TGCAGCATCTCGACAGGGAGATACGAGCAGTACTTC. Amino acids: CSISTGRYEQYF.